This T cell receptor beta chain emerged from a study of Tregs in tolerant kidney transplant recipients. Study context: Recipients received nonmyeloablative bone marrow transplants from related graft donors, with transient mixed chimerism. Study findings and constraints: Findings come from small patient numbers and require larger validation. Some patients' samples used different primers over time, so nucleotide sequences weren't comparable.

Some clones are missing from TCRdb's copy, which holds only in-frame ones; the method was immunoSEQ multiplex PCR. The sample carries just under 65,000 clones, roughly 98% recorded once. The V and J ends lost 2 bases and 2 bases respectively, with 21 bases between them. The CDR3 sequence is 18 residues long. Germline CDR1 and CDR2: SGHDT and YYEEEE. Unstimulated Tregs (CD4+CD25+CD127-) and CD4+CD25- non-Tregs were sorted from PBMCs. Note on this clone: The antigen is not known.

The chain combines TRBV5-6 with TRBJ2-3; D gene ambiguous. The TCR originated in a human donor who received a combined kidney and bone marrow transplant. The sequences come from Tregs from blood, collected before the transplant. The DNA of the CDR3 is TGTGCCAGCAGCTTAAGAAAGGCCGACTTCCTACACACAGATACGCAGTATTTT. Its protein product is CASSLRKADFLHTDTQYF.